This T cell receptor (beta chain) was sequenced during a study of T cell responses to AZD1222 COVID-19 vaccine (dated by TCRdb to about 2021). Regarding the complete study: AZD1222 recipients whose second dose came at about 4 weeks and those whose second dose came at about 12 weeks were combined into one group, since spike-specific TCR depth and breadth did not differ between the two schedules. TCR sequencing was performed for about 240 trial participants, of whom around 210 were given two doses of AZD1222 and approximately 25 were given two doses of MenACWY control vaccine. Trial participants were enrolled by age into 18-55, 56-69 and 70-plus year subgroups, with around 140, 26 and 57 TCR-sequenced participants respectively.

The CDR3 regions of human TCRbeta chains were subjected to immunosequencing. The study's own analysis went as follows. Repertoire TCRs were matched against a reference library of SARS-CoV-2-specific TCRs generated with the MIRA antigen-specificity platform. Breadth was defined as the fraction of unique TCRs that were SARS-CoV-2-associated, and depth was defined as the fraction of total T cells that were SARS-CoV-2-associated. Using the MIRA data, each spike-specific TCR was mapped to the spike region that the TCR reacts to and placed in a CD4 or CD8 class. Log10-transformed breadth and depth values were compared by one-way ANOVA with Sidak's multiple comparisons tests. The source is immuneACCESS, and TCRdb retained only in-frame sequences with V and J called. Part of the clones is not carried over; for the studies checked, unresolved V genes explain less than half of this, and the remainder is unexplained. The V and J calls and clone size are taken from that table; D and trimming were inferred from the DNA. The sample contains roughly 150,000 clones, roughly nine tenths of them found a single time. The biggest ten clones account for 1.1% to 1.5% of the sample.

The germline V gene (reference sequence) sets CDR1 to MNHNY and CDR2 to SVGAGI. V has 5 bases trimmed and J has 3 bases trimmed; junction bases matching no gene number 7. The CDR3 contains 16 residues, cysteine and phenylalanine counted. This entry keeps only the CDR3 DNA: 48 bases, framed from base 1. Broad study findings and their caveats: The 56-69-year group was small, and its depth increase did not reach significance, likely because of low power. Because no samples from the day 14 peak response were available, repertoires could be characterized only after the peak T cell response. Reportedly, close to half of the unique spike-specific TCRs recognized epitopes lying outside the regions that are mutated in the B.1.351 and B.1.1.7 variants. Only five to seven AZD1222 recipients were SARS-CoV-2 seropositive at baseline, limiting conclusions about previously exposed vaccinees. After two AZD1222 doses, both the breadth and the depth of spike-specific TCRs were significantly higher than at day 0 and than in MenACWY recipients. Most participants were white British and females outnumbered males, and the authors suggested that clonal diversity may have been underestimated. The vaccine-associated CD4 TCRs covered the entire spike protein, and the dominant responses fell in regions 160-218 and 743-854.

A word on this clone: Its specific antigen is unknown. Nothing much larger sits one base from this clone, and base qualities are not available.

What the time point label conveys for this sample: baseline before first vaccination. Vaccinee samples were obtained from the UK trials COV001 and COV002, which included a single-blind randomized controlled phase 2/3 trial of AZD1222 (ChAdOx1 nCoV-19) in healthy adults. Trial participant PBMC samples were collected at day 0 and day 28 after the second dose for TCRbeta chain sequencing. The TCR comes from an adult in good health. The rearrangement combines TRBV6-6 with TRBJ2-2, and TRBD1 matches 9 of the central bases. The input for sequencing was peripheral blood, taken on day 0 of AZD1222 vaccination. The DNA sequence is given as TGTGCCAGCAGTCGACCGGGACAGGGACACACCGGGGAGCTGTTTTTT. It is translated as CASSRPGQGHTGELFF.